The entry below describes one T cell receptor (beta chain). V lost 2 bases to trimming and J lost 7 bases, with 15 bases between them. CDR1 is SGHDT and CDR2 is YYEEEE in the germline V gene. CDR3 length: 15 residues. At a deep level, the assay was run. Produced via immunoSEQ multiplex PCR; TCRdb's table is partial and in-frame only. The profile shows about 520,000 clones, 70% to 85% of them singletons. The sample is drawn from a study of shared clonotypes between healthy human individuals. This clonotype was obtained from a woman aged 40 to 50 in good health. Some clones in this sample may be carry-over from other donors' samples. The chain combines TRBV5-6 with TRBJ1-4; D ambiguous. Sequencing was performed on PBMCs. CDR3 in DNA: TGTGCCAGCAGCTTTGGGAGCGCGCGGGGTGAAAAACTGTTTTTT. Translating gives CASSFGSARGEKLFF. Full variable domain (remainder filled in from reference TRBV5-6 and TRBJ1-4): DAGVTQSPTHLIKTRGQQVTLRCSPKSGHDTVSWYQQALGQGPQFIFQYYEEEERQRGNFPDRFSGHQFPNYSSELNVNALLLGDSALYLCASSFGSARGEKLFFGSGTQLSVL.